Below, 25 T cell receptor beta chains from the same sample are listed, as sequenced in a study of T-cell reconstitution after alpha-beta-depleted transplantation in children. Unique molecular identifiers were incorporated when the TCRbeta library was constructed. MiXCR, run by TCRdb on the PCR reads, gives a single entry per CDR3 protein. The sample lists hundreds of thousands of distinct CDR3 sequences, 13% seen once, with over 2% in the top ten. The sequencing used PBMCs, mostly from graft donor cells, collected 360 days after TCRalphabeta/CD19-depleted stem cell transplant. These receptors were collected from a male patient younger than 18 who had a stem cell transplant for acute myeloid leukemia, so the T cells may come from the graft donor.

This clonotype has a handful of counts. The CDR3 region is CSVVDRGFTDTQYF. In nucleotides, the CDR3 is TGCAGCGTGGTGGACAGGGGTTTCACAGATACGCAGTATTTT. The chain employs TRBV29-1 and TRBJ2-3; 9 bases are shared with TRBD1. V dropped 6 bases and J dropped 2; count of bases not matched to a gene: 6. CDR1 is SQVTM, CDR2 ANQGSEA, per germline. This CDR3 contains 14 residues.

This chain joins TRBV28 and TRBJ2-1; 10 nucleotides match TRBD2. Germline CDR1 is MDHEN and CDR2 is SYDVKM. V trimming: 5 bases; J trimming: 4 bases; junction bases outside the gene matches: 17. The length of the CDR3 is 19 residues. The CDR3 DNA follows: TGTGCCAGCAGTCTCCCGGGACTAGCGTCCCGAGGAGTATACAATGAGCAGTTCTTC. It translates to CASSLPGLASRGVYNEQFF.

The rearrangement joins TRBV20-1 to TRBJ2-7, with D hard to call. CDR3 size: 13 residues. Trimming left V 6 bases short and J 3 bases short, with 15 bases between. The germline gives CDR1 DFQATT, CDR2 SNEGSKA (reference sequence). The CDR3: CSAPMGIHYEQYF. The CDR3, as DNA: TGCAGTGCACCGATGGGGATCCACTACGAGCAGTACTTC.

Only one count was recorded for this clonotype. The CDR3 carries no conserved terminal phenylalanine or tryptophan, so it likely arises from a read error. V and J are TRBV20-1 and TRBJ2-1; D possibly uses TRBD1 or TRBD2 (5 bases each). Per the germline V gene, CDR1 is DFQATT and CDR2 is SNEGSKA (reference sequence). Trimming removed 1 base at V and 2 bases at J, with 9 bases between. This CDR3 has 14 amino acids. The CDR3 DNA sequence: TGCAGTGCTAGAGTCGGGGCCACCTACAATGAGCAGTTCTAC. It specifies CSARVGATYNEQFY.

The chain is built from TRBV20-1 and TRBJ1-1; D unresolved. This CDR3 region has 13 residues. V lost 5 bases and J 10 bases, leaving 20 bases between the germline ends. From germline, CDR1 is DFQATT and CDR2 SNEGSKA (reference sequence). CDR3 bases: TGCAGTGCTCCACAGAGATTTTATGGCGGAGCTTTCTTT. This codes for CSAPQRFYGGAFF.

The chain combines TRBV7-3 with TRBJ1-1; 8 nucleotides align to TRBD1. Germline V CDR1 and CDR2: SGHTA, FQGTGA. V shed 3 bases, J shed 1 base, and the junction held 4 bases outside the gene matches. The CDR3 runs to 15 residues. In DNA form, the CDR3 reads TGTGCCAGCAGCTTCGGGACAGGCAGGAACACTGAAGCTTTCTTT. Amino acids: CASSFGTGRNTEAFF. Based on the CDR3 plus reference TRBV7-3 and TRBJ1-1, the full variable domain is GAGVSQTPSNKVTEKGKYVELRCDPISGHTALYWYRQSLGQGPEFLIYFQGTGAADDSGLPNDRFFAVRPEGSVSTLKIQRTERGDSAVYLCASSFGTGRNTEAFFGQGTRLTVV.

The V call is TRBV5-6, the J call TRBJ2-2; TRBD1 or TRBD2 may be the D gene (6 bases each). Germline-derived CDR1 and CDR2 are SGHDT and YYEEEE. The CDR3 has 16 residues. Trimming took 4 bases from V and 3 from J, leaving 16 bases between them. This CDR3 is CASSRLGGTDTGELFF. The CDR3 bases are TGTGCCAGCAGCCGGCTGGGGGGCACGGACACCGGGGAGCTGTTTTTT.

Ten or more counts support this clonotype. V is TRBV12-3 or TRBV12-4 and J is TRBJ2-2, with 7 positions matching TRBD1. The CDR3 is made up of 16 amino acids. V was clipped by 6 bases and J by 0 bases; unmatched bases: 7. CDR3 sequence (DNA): TGTGCCAGCAGCCAACCGGGACAGACGAACACCGGGGAGCTGTTTTTT. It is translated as CASSQPGQTNTGELFF.

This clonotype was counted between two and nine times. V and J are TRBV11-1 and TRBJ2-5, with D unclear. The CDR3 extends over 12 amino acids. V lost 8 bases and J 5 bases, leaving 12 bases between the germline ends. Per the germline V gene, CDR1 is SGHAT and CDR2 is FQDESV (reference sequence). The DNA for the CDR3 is TGTGCCAGCCGCTCAACCGGGGAGACCCAGTACTTC. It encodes CASRSTGETQYF. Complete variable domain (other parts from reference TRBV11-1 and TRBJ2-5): EAEVAQSPRYKITEKSQAVAFWCDPISGHATLYWYRQILGQGPELLVQFQDESVVDDSQLPKDRFSAERLKGVDSTLKIQPAELGDSAMYLCASRSTGETQYFGPGTRLLVL.

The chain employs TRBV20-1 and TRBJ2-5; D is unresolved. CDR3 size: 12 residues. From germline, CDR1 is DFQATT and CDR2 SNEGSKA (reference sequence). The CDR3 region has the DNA TGCAGCCTATGGCTCAACCAAGAGACCCAGTACTTC. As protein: CSLWLNQETQYF.

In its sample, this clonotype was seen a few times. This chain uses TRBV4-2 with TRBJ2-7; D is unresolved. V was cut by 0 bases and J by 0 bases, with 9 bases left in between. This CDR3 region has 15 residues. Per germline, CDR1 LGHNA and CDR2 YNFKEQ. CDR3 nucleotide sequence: TGTGCCAGCAGCCAAGATCCAGCACGCTCCTACGAGCAGTACTTC. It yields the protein CASSQDPARSYEQYF.

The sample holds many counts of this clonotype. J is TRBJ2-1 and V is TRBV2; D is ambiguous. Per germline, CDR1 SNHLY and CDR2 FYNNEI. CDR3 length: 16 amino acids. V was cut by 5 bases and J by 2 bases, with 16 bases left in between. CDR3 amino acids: CASSPPTSFPYNEQFF. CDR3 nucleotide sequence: TGTGCCAGCAGTCCCCCGACTTCCTTCCCCTACAATGAGCAGTTCTTC. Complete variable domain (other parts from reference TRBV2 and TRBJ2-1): EPEVTQTPSHQVTQMGQEVILRCVPISNHLYFYWYRQILGQKVEFLVSFYNNEISEKSEIFDDQFSVERPDGSNFTLKIRSTKLEDSAMYFCASSPPTSFPYNEQFFGPGTRLTVL.

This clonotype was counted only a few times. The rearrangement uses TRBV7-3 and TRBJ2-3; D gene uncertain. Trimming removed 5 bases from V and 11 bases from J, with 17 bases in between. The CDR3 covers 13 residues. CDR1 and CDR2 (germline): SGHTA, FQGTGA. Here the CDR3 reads CASSPTPSRVQYF. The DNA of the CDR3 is TGTGCCAGCAGCCCGACTCCATCCCGGGTGCAGTATTTT.

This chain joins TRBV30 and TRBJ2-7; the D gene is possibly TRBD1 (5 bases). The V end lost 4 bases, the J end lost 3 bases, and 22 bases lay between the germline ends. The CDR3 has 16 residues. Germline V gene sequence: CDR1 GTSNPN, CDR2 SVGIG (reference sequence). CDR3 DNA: TGTGCCTGGAAAGCGCCTCGGACAAGGGCCGTCTACGAGCAGTACTTC. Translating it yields CAWKAPRTRAVYEQYF.

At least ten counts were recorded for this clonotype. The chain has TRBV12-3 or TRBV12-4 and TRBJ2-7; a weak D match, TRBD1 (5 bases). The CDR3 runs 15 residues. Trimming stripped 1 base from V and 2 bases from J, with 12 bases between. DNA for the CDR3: TGTGCCAGCAGTTTAGTTCCAGGGATCCCCTACGAGCAGTACTTC. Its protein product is CASSLVPGIPYEQYF.

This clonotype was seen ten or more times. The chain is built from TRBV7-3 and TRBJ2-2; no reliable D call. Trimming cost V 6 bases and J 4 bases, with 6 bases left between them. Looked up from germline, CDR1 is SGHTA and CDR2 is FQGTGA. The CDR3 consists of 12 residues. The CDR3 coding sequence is TGTGCCAGCAGGGAGAGCACCGGGGAGCTGTTTTTT. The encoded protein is CASRESTGELFF.

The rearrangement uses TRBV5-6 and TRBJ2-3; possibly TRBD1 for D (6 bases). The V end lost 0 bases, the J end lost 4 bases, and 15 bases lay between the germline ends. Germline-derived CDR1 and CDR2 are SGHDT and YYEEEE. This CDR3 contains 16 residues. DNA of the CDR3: TGTGCCAGCAGCTTGGCCCTCCAGGGGCCTCCAGATACGCAGTATTTT. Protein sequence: CASSLALQGPPDTQYF. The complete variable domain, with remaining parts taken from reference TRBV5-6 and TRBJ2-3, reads DAGVTQSPTHLIKTRGQQVTLRCSPKSGHDTVSWYQQALGQGPQFIFQYYEEEERQRGNFPDRFSGHQFPNYSSELNVNALLLGDSALYLCASSLALQGPPDTQYFGPGTRLTVL.

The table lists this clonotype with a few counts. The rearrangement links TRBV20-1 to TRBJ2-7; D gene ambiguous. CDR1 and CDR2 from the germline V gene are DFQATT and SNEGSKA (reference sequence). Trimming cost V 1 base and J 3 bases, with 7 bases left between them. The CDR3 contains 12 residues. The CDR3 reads CSARVGIYEQYF. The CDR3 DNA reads TGCAGTGCTAGAGTAGGGATCTACGAGCAGTACTTC.

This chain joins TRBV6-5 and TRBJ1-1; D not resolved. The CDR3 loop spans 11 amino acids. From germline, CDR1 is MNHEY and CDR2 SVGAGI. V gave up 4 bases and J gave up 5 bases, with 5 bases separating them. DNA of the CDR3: TGTGCCAGCAGTTCCGAAACTGAAGCTTTCTTT. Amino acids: CASSSETEAFF.

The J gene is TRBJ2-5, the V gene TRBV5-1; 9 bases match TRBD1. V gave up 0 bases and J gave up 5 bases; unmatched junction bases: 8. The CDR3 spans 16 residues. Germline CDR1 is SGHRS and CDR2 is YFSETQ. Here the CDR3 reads CASSLVGTGPAETQYF. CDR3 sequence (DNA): TGCGCCAGCAGCTTGGTGGGGACAGGGCCAGCGGAGACCCAGTACTTC.

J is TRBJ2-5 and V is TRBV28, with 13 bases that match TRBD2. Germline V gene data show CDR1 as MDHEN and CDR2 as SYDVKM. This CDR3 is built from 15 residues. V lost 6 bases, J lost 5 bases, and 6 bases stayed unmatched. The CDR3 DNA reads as TGTGCCAGCAGAAAACTAGCGGGAGGGCCGGAGACCCAGTACTTC. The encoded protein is CASRKLAGGPETQYF.

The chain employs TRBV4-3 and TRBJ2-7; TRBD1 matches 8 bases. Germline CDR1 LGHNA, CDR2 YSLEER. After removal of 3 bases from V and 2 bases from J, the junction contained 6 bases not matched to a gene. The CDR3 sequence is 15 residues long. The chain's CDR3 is CASSHRHRGAYEQYF. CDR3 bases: TGCGCCAGCAGCCACCGACACAGGGGGGCCTACGAGCAGTACTTC.

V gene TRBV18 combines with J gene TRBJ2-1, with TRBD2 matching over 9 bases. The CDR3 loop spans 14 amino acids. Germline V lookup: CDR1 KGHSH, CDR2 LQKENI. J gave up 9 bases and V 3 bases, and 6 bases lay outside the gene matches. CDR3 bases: TGTGCCAGCTCACCCAGACTAGCGGACAGTGAGCAGTTCTTC. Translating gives CASSPRLADSEQFF.

CDR3 nucleotide sequence: TGCAGCGGTGTGCGGGAGTTCGGGGAGCTGTTTTTT. The encoded protein is CSGVREFGELFF. The rearrangement links TRBV29-1 to TRBJ2-2, with TRBD2 matching over 7 bases. Germline CDR1 SQVTM, CDR2 ANQGSEA. The CDR3 extends over 12 amino acids. Losses at the gene ends were 7 bases for V and 7 bases for J; bases not matched to a gene: 6.

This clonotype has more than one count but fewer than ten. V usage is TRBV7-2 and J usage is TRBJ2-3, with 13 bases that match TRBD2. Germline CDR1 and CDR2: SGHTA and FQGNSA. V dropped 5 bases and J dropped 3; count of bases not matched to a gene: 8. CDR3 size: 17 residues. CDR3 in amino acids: CASSTRTSGSSTDTQYF. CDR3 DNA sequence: TGTGCCAGCAGCACCCGGACTAGCGGGAGTTCTACAGATACGCAGTATTTT. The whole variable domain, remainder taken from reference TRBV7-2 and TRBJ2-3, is GAGVSQSPSNKVTEKGKDVELRCDPISGHTALYWYRQSLGQGLEFLIYFQGNSAPDKSGLPSDRFSAERTGGSVSTLTIQRTQQEDSAVYLCASSTRTSGSSTDTQYFGPGTRLTVL.